The 5 T cell receptor beta chains listed next were all sequenced from one sample in a study of blood T cell repertoires in COVID-19 (TCRdb year 2020). The receptor library was made with the immunoSEQ multiplex PCR assay. Imported from immuneACCESS, the table was reduced by TCRdb to in-frame sequences with V and J called. These copies leave out some clones; in studies compared against another copy, an unresolved V gene accounts for under half, and the cause of the remainder is not known. For this sample the table gives about 59,000 clones, of which approximately 75% were detected only once. The ten largest make up roughly 30% of the sample. Sequenced: peripheral blood. Receptors originate from a man aged 55 to 70 with COVID-19, enrolled during active disease.

This clone has a single count. The chain combines TRBV6-1 with TRBJ2-1; unclear D gene. Germline V lookup: CDR1 MNHNS, CDR2 SASEGT. The CDR3 extends over 15 amino acids. V was cut by 2 bases and J by 2 bases, with 10 bases left in between. The CDR3 DNA reads TGTGCCAGCAGTGAACGTCCCACTCCCTACAATGAGCAGTTCTTC. Its translation is CASSERPTPYNEQFF.

CDR3 coding DNA: TGTGCCACCAGTGATGAGGGCTACACCTTC. It specifies CATSDEGYTF. V is TRBV24-1 and J is TRBJ1-2; D not resolved. This CDR3 region has 10 residues. Trimming stripped 3 bases from V and 8 bases from J, with 3 bases between. The germline gives CDR1 KGHDR, CDR2 SFDVKD.

The V call is TRBV6-5, the J call TRBJ2-3, with 10 bases matching TRBD1. Germline CDR1 is MNHEY and CDR2 is SVGAGI. The CDR3 runs 15 residues. V lost 6 bases to trimming and J lost 5 bases; unmatched junction nucleotides: 8. CDR3 sequence reads: CASSPGTGVGDTQYF. As DNA, the CDR3 is TGTGCCAGCAGCCCCGGGACAGGGGTCGGAGATACGCAGTATTTT.

This clone showed up just once. The V and J genes are TRBV3-1 (or the pseudogene TRBV3-2) and TRBJ2-1; D is possibly TRBD1 (6 bases). Germline loops: CDR1 LGHDT, CDR2 YNNKEL (reference sequence). V was pared by 4 bases and J by 6 bases, with 19 bases between. The length of the CDR3 is 16 residues. Here the CDR3 reads CASSLNRVRLGNEQFF. As DNA, the CDR3 is TGTGCCAGCAGCCTAAACAGGGTAAGGTTGGGCAATGAGCAGTTCTTC.

The chain carries TRBV27 and TRBJ1-6; D not resolved. The CDR3 covers 15 residues. Trimming took off 4 bases at V and 9 bases at J, with 16 bases between the two ends. Germline V lookup: CDR1 MNHEY, CDR2 SMNVEV (reference sequence). CDR3 nucleotides: TGTGCCAGCAGTTCCCGGGAGGGAAGGAGTTCACCCCTCCACTTT. It specifies CASSSREGRSSPLHF.